This T cell receptor (beta chain) is drawn from a study of cytomegalovirus exposure and HLA in healthy donors. Study in general: A prior study identified approximately 120 million unique TCR beta sequences from 200 million or so T cells.

J was trimmed by 2 bases and V by 2 bases; bases with no gene match: 2. CDR3 length: 15 residues. CDR1 LNHDA and CDR2 SQIVND come from the germline V gene (reference sequence). Study-wide points: Being indistinguishable, some V segments were excluded, TRBV6-2 and TRBV6-3 among them.

PCR amplification relied on 60 Vbeta primers (plus 13 Jbeta primers). Using immunoSEQ multiplex PCR, the repertoire was profiled, and TCRdb retains in-frame clones only, with some absent. Here the sample table reports fewer than 45,000 clones. Concerning this clone: The antigen is not known.

The receptor comes from a woman aged 25 to 39 in good health and CMV-seronegative. The rearrangement joins TRBV19 to TRBJ1-3; TRBD1 agrees at 8 bases. Specimen: PBMCs. CDR3 in amino acids: CASSIRTGTGNTIYF. The CDR3 DNA reads TGTGCCAGTAGTATACGGACAGGGACTGGAAACACCATATATTTT.